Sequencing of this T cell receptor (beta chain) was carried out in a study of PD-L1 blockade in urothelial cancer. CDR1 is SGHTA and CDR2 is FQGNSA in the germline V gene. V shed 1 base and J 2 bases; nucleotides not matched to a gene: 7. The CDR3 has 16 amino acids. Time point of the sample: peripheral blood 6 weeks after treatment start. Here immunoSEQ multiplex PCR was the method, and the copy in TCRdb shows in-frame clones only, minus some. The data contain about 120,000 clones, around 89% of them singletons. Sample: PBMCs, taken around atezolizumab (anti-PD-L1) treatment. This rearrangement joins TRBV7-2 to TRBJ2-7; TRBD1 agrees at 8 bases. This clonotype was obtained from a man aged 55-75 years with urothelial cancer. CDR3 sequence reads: CASSLDSGTGTYEQYF. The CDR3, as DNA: TGTGCCAGCAGCTTAGATTCAGGGACAGGAACCTACGAGCAGTACTTC.